This entry lists 5 T cell receptor beta chains sequenced from one sample in a study of CD8+CD57+ T cells in acquired aplastic anemia. The sequenced patients had an expansion of CD8+CD57+ cells seen by flow cytometry. Researchers used genomic DNA as the template to profile TCR beta VDJ and CDR3. A single record per CDR3 protein comes from TCRdb applying MiXCR to the reads. The profile covers 100,000 to 150,000 distinct CDR3 sequences, with less than 50% appearing a single time and about 2.4% taken by the ten largest. Sequences were obtained from sorted CD4+, CD8+, or CD8+CD57+ T cells (not recorded which) from PBMCs. These receptor sequences come from a human donor with aplastic anemia.

The genes are TRBV20-1 and TRBJ2-3; unclear D gene. The CDR3 consists of 12 residues. V shed 6 bases and J shed 0 bases, with 7 bases lying between them. Looked up from germline, CDR1 is DFQATT and CDR2 is SNEGSKA (reference sequence). The CDR3 reads CSASGSTDTQYF. The CDR3 nucleotides read TGCAGTGCGAGTGGGAGCACAGATACGCAGTATTTT.

This chain links TRBV2 with TRBJ2-7, with 14 bases lining up with TRBD2. The CDR3 has 13 residues. The V gene end was trimmed by 8 bases and the J gene end by 7 bases; junction bases not matched to a gene: 4. In germline, CDR1 is SNHLY, CDR2 FYNNEI. CDR3 amino acids: CASAGTSGSEQYF. CDR3 in DNA: TGTGCCAGCGCCGGGACTAGCGGGAGTGAGCAGTACTTC.

The V call is TRBV3-1, the J call TRBJ2-7, with D perhaps assigned TRBD1 or TRBD2 (6 bases each). The V and J ends lost 2 bases and 2 bases respectively, with 13 bases between them. Germline lookup yields CDR1 LGHDT and CDR2 YNNKEL (reference sequence). This CDR3 comprises 15 residues. CDR3 protein: CASSQMGRGPYEQYV. CDR3 DNA sequence: TGTGCCAGCAGCCAAATGGGTCGGGGGCCCTACGAGCAGTACGTC.

Ten or more counts support this clonotype. The gene calls are TRBV15 and TRBJ1-4; possibly TRBD1 for D (5 bases). With 3 bases removed from V and 8 bases from J, the gap between germline ends came to 19 bases. Germline CDR1 and CDR2: LNHNV and YYDKDF (reference sequence). The CDR3 has 16 amino acids. In DNA, the CDR3 is TGTGCCACCAGCAGTCAAACCGGGATCTCAGGGGAAAAACTGTTTTTT. This gives the protein CATSSQTGISGEKLFF.

This clonotype was observed many times. V is TRBV27 and J is TRBJ1-2; 7 bases align to TRBD1. In germline, CDR1 is MNHEY, CDR2 SMNVEV (reference sequence). The CDR3 is 14 residues long. V was pared by 8 bases and J by 6 bases, with 12 bases of the junction left unmatched. This chain's CDR3 is CASATGTAFNGYTF. The DNA of the CDR3 is TGTGCCAGCGCTACCGGGACAGCATTCAATGGCTACACCTTC.